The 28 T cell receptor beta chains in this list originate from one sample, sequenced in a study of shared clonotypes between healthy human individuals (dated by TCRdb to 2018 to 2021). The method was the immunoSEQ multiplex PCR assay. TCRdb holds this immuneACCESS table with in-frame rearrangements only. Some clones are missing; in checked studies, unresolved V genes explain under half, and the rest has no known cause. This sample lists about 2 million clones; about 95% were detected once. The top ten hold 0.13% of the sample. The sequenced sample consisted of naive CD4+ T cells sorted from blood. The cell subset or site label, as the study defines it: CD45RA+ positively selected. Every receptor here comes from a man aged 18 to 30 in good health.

The CDR3 loop reads CASSDEGRGEQFF. The CDR3 DNA sequence: TGTGCCAGCAGTGACGAGGGACGAGGGGAGCAGTTCTTC. V and J are TRBV6-4 and TRBJ2-1; D could derive from TRBD1 or TRBD2 (5 bases each). This CDR3 spans 13 amino acids. Germline V gene sequence: CDR1 MRHNA, CDR2 SNTAGT. Trimming shortened V by 2 bases and J by 10 bases, and 12 bases separated the two germline ends.

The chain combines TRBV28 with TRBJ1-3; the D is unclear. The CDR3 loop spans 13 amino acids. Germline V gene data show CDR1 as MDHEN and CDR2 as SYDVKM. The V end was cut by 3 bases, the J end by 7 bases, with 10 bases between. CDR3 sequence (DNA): TGTGCCAGCAGTTTTGCCCTACGGAACACCATATATTTT. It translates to CASSFALRNTIYF.

CDR3 in amino acids: CASSLGDRLHNEQFF. CDR3 DNA: TGCGCCAGCAGCTTGGGGGACAGACTTCACAATGAGCAGTTCTTC. This chain joins TRBV5-1 and TRBJ2-1; 7 bases map to TRBD1. J gave up 5 bases and V 0 bases, and 5 bases lay outside the gene matches. The CDR3 is 15 residues long. Per germline, CDR1 SGHRS and CDR2 YFSETQ.

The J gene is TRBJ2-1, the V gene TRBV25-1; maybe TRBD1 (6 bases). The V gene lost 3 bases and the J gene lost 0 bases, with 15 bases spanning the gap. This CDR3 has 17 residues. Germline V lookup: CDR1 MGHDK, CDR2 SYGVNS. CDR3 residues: CASSEITGKSSYNEQFF. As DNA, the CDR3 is TGTGCCAGCAGTGAGATTACAGGGAAGAGCTCCTACAATGAGCAGTTCTTC. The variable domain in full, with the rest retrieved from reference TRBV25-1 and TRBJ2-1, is EADIYQTPRYLVIGTGKKITLECSQTMGHDKMYWYQQDPGMELHLIHYSYGVNSTEKGDLSSESTVSRIRTEHFPLTLESARPSHTSQYLCASSEITGKSSYNEQFFGPGTRLTVL.

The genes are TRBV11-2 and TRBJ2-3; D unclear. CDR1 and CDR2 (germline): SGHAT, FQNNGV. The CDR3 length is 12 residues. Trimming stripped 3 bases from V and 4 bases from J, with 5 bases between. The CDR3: CASSFRPDTQYF. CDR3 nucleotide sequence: TGTGCCAGCAGCTTTAGACCAGATACGCAGTATTTT.

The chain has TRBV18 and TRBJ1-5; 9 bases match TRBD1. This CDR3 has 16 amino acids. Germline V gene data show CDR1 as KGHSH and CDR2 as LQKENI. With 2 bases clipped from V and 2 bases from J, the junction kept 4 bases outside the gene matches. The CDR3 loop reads CASSPAGQGGNQPQHF. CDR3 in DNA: TGTGCCAGCTCACCAGCGGGACAGGGCGGCAATCAGCCCCAGCATTTT.

CDR3 loop: CASITGGFTGELFF. The DNA for the CDR3 is TGTGCCAGCATCACAGGGGGCTTCACCGGGGAGCTGTTTTTT. The gene calls are TRBV6-6 and TRBJ2-2; 9 nucleotides align to TRBD1. CDR1 is MNHNY, CDR2 SVGAGI, per germline (reference sequence). The V and J ends lost 7 bases and 4 bases, in that order; junction bases with no gene match: 4. This CDR3 contains 14 residues.

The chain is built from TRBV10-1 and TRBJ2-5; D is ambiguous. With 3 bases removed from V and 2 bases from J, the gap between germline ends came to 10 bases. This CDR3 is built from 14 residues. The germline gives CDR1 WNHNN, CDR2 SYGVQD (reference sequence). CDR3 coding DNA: TGCGCCAGCAGTGAACAGATAGGGCAAGAGACCCAGTACTTC. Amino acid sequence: CASSEQIGQETQYF.

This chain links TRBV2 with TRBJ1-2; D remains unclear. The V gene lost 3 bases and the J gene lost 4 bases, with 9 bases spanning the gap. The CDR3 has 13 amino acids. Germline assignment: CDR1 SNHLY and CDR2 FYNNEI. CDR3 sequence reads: CASSDEASYGYTF. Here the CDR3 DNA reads TGTGCCAGCAGTGATGAGGCCAGCTATGGCTACACCTTC.

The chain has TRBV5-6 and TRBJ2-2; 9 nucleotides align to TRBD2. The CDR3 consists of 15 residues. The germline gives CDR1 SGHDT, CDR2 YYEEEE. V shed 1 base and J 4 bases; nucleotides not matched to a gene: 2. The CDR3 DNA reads TGTGCCAGCAGCTTGTATAGCGGGAGCACCGGGGAGCTGTTTTTT. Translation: CASSLYSGSTGELFF.

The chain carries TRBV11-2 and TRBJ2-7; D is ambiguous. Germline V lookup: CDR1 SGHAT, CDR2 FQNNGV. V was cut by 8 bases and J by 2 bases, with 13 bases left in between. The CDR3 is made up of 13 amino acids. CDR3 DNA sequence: TGTGCCAGCCTAATCATGGGGACCTACGAGCAGTACTTC. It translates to CASLIMGTYEQYF.

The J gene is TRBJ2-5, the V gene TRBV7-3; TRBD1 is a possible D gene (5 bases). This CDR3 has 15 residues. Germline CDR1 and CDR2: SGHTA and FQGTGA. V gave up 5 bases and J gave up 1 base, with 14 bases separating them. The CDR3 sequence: CASSLSGRVQETQYF. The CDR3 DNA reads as TGTGCCAGCAGCCTCTCGGGCAGGGTCCAAGAGACCCAGTACTTC.

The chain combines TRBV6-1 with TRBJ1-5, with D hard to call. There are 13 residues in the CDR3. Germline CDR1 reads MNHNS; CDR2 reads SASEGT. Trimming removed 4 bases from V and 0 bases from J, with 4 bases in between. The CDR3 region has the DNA TGTGCCAGCAGTGCAGATAGCAATCAGCCCCAGCATTTT. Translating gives CASSADSNQPQHF.

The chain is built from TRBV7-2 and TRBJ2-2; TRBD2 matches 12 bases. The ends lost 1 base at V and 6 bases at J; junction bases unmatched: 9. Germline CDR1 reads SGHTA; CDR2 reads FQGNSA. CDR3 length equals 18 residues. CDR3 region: CASSLVASGGASPGELFF. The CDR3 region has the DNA TGTGCCAGCAGCTTAGTGGCTAGCGGGGGGGCCTCCCCCGGGGAGCTGTTTTTT.

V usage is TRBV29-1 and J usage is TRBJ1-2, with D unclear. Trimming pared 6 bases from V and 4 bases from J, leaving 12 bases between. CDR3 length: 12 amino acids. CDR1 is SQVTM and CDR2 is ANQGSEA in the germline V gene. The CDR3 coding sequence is TGCAGCGTCGCATCATCCGGCTATGGCTACACCTTC. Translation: CSVASSGYGYTF.

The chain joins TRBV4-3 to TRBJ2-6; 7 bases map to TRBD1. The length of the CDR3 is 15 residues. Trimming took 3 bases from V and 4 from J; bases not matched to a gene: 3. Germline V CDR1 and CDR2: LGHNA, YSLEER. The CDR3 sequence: CASSQTGFGANVLTF. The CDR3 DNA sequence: TGCGCCAGCAGCCAGACAGGGTTCGGGGCCAACGTCCTGACTTTC.

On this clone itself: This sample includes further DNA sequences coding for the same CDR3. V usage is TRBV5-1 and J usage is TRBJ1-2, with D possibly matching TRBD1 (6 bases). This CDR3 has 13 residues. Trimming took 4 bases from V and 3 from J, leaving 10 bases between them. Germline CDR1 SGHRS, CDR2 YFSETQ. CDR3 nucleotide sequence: TGCGCCAGCAGCCAGACAGGAGACTATGGCTACACCTTC. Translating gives CASSQTGDYGYTF.

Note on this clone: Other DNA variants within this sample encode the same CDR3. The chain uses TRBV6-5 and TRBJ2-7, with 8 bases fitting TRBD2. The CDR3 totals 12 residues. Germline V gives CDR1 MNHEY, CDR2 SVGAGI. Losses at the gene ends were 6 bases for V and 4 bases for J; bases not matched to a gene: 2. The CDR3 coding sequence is TGTGCCAGCAGCCGGGGGGGATACGAGCAGTACTTC. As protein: CASSRGGYEQYF.

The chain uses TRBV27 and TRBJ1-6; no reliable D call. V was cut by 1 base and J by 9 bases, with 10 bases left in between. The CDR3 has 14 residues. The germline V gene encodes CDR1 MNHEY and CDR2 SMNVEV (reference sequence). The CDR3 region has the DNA TGTGCCAGCAGTTTATGGGGAACGGGTTCACCCCTCCACTTT. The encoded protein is CASSLWGTGSPLHF.

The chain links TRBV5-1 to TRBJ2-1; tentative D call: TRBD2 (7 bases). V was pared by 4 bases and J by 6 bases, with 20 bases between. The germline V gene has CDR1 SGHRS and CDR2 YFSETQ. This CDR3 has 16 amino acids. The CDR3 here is CASSGGLAGDTNEQFF. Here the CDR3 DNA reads TGCGCCAGCAGCGGGGGCCTGGCGGGAGATACCAATGAGCAGTTCTTC.

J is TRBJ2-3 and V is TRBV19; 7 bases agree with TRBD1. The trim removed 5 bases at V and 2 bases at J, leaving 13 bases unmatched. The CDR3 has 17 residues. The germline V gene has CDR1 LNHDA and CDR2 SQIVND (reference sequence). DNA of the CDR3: TGTGCCAGTAGTCCTCGGACAGGAGTGCCAACCACAGATACGCAGTATTTT. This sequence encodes CASSPRTGVPTTDTQYF.

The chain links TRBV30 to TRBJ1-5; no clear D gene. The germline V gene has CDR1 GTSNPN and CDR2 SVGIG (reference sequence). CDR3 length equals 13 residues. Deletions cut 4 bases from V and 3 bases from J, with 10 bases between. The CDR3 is CAWKGRFNQPQHF. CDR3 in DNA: TGTGCCTGGAAAGGTCGGTTCAATCAGCCCCAGCATTTT.

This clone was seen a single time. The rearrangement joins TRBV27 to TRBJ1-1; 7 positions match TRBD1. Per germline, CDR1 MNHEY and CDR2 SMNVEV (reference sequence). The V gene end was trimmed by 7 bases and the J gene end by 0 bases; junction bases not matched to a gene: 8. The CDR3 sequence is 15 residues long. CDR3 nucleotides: TGTGCCAGCAAACTACAGGGGCGGTTGAACACTGAAGCTTTCTTT. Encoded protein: CASKLQGRLNTEAFF.

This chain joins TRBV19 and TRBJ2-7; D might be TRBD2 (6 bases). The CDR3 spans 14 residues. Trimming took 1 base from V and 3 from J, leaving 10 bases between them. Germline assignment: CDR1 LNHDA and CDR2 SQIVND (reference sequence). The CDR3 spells CASSIAGESYEQYF. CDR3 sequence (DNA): TGTGCCAGTAGTATAGCGGGAGAGAGCTACGAGCAGTACTTC.

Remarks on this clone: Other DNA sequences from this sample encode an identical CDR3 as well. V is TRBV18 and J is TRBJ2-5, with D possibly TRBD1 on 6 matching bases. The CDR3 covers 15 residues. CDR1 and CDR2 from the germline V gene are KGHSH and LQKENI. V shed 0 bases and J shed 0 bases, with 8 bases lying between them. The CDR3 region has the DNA TGTGCCAGCTCACCACCCGGACAGTACCAAGAGACCCAGTACTTC. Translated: CASSPPGQYQETQYF. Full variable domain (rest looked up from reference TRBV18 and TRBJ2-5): NAGVMQNPRHLVRRRGQEARLRCSPMKGHSHVYWYRQLPEEGLKFMVYLQKENIIDESGMPKERFSAEFPKEGPSILRIQQVVRGDSAAYFCASSPPGQYQETQYFGPGTRLLVL.

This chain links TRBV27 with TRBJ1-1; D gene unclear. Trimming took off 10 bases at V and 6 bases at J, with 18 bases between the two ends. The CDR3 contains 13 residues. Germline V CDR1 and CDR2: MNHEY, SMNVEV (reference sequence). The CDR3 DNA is TGTGCCACCTCCCTGGGCGGCGGCGCTGAAGCTTTCTTT. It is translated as CATSLGGGAEAFF.

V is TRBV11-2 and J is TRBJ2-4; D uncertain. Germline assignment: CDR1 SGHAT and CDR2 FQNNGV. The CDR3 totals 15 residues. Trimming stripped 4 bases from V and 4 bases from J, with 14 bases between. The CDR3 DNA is TGTGCCAGCAGCTCTGGCTTCGAGACTAAAAACATTCAGTACTTC. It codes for CASSSGFETKNIQYF.

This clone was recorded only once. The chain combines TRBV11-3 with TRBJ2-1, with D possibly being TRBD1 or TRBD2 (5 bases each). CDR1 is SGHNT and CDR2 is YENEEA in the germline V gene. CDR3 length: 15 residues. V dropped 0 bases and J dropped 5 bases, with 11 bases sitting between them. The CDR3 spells CASSLDGKGDNEQFF. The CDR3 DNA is TGTGCCAGCAGCTTAGACGGGAAAGGGGACAATGAGCAGTTCTTC.